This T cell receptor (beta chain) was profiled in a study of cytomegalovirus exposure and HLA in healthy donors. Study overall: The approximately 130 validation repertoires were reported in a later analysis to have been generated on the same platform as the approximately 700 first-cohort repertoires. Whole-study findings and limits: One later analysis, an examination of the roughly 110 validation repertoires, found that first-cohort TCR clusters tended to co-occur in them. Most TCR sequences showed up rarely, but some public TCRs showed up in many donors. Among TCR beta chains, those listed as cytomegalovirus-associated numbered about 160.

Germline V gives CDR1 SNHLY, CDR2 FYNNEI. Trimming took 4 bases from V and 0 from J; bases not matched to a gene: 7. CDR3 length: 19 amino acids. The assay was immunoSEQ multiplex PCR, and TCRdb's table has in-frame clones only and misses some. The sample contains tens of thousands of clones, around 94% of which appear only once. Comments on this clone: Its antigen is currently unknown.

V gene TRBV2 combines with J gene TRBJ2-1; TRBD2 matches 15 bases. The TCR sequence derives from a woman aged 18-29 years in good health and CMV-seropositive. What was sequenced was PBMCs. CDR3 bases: TGTGCCAGCAGTGTAGCGGGACTAGCGGGGGGATTCTCCTACAATGAGCAGTTCTTC. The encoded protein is CASSVAGLAGGFSYNEQFF.